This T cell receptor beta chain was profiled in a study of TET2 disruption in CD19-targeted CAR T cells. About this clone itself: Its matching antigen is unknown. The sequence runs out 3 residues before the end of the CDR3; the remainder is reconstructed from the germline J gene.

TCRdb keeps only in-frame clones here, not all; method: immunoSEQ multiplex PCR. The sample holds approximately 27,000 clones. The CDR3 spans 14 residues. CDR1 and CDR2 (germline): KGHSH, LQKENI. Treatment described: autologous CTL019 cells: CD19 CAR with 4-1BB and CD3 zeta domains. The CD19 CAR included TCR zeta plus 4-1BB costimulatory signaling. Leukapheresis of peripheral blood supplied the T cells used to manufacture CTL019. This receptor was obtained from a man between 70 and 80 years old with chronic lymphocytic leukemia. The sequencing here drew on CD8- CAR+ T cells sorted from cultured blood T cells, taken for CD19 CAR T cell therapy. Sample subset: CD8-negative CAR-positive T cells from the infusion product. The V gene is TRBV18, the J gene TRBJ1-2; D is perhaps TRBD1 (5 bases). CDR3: CASSPPWQGGDYTF. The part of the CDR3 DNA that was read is TGTGCCAGCTCACCACCATGGCAGGGTGGCGAC.